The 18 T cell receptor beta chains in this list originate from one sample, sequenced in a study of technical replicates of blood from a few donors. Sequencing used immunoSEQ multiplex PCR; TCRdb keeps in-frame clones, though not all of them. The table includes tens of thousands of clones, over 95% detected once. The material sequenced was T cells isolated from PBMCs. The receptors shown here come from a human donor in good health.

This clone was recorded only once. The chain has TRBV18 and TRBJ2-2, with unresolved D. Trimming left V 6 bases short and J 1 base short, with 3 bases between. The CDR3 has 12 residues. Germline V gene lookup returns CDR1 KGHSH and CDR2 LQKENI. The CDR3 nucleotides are TGTGCCAGCTCCCTGAACACCGGGGAGCTGTTTTTT. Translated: CASSLNTGELFF.

CDR3 protein: CAPRGGWGYTF. Written as DNA, the CDR3 is TGTGCCCCAAGGGGGGGATGGGGCTACACCTTC. This chain links TRBV9 with TRBJ1-2, with D possibly being TRBD1 (6 bases). This CDR3 is 11 amino acids long. CDR1 SGDLS and CDR2 YYNGEE come from the germline V gene. V dropped 10 bases and J dropped 8 bases, with 15 bases sitting between them.

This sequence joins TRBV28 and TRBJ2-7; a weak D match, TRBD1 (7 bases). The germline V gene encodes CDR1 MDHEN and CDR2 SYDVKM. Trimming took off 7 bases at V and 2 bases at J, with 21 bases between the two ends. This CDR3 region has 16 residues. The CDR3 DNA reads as TGTGCCAGCAAGTCCCAGGGGGGCTCCTCTACCTACGAGCAGTACTTC. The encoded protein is CASKSQGGSSTYEQYF.

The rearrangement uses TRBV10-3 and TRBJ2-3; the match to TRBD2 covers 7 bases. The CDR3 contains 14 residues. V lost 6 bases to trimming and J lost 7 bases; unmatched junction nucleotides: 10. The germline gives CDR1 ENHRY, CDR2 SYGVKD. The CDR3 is CAIRGGERANTQYF. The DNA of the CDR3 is TGTGCCATCAGGGGAGGGGAGCGCGCGAATACGCAGTATTTT.

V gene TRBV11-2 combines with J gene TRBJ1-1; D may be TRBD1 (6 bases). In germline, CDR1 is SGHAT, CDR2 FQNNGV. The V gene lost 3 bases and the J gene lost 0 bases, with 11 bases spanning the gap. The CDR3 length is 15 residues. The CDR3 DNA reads TGTGCCAGCAGCTTTGTCAGGGGACTGAACACTGAAGCTTTCTTT. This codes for CASSFVRGLNTEAFF.

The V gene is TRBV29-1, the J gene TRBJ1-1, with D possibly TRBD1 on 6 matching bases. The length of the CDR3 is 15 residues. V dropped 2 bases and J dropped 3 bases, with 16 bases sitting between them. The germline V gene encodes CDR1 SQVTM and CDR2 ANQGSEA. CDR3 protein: CSVETGSKLDTEAFF. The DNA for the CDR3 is TGCAGCGTTGAAACAGGGAGTAAGTTAGACACTGAAGCTTTCTTT.

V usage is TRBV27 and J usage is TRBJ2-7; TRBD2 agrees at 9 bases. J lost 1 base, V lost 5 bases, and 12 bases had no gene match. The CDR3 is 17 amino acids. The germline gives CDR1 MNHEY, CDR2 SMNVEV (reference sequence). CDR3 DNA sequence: TGTGCCAGCAGTGGTAGCGGGAGTTGGGGTGGGTCCTACGAGCAGTACTTC. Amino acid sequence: CASSGSGSWGGSYEQYF.

DNA for the CDR3: TGTGCCATCAGTACAGGGGATGGCTACACCTTC. Protein: CAISTGDGYTF. The chain has TRBV10-3 and TRBJ1-2, with 7 bases identical to TRBD1. Trimming removed 5 bases from V and 6 bases from J; junction bases left unmatched: 0. The CDR3 has 11 residues. Germline-derived CDR1 and CDR2 are ENHRY and SYGVKD.

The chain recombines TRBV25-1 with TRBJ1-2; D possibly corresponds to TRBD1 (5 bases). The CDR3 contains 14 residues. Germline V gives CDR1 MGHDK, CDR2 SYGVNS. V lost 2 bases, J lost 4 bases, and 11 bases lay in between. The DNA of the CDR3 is TGTGCCAGCAGTGAAGGGGCAGGGCTCTATGGCTACACCTTC. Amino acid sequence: CASSEGAGLYGYTF.

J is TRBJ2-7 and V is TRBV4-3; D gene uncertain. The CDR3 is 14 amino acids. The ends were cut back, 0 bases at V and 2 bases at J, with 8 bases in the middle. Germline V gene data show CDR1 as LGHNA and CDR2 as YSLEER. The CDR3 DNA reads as TGCGCCAGCAGCCAAGATGCCTATACCTACGAGCAGTACTTC. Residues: CASSQDAYTYEQYF.

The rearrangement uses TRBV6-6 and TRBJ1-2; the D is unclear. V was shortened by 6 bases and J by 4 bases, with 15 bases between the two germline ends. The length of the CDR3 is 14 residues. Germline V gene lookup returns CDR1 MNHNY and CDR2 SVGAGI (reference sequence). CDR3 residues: CASSPMEEGYGYTF. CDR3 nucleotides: TGTGCCAGCAGCCCGATGGAGGAGGGCTATGGCTACACCTTC.

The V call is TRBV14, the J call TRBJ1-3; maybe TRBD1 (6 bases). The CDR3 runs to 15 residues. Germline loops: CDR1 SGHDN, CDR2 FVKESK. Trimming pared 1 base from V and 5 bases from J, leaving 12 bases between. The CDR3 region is CASSQVGQGRNTIYF. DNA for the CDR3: TGTGCCAGCAGCCAAGTGGGGCAGGGGAGAAACACCATATATTTT.

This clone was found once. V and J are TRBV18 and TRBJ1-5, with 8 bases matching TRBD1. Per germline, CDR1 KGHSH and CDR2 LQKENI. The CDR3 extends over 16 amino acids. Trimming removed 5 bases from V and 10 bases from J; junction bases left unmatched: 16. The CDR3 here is CASSSRTGNFGDPQHF. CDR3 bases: TGTGCCAGCTCATCACGGACAGGGAACTTTGGAGATCCCCAGCATTTT. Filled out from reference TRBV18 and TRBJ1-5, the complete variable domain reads NAGVMQNPRHLVRRRGQEARLRCSPMKGHSHVYWYRQLPEEGLKFMVYLQKENIIDESGMPKERFSAEFPKEGPSILRIQQVVRGDSAAYFCASSSRTGNFGDPQHFGDGTRLSIL.

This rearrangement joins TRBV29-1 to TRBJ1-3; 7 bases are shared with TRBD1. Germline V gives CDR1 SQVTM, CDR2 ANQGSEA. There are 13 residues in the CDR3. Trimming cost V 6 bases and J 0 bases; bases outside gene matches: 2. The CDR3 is CSVGDSSGNTIYF. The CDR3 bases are TGCAGCGTAGGGGACAGCTCTGGAAACACCATATATTTT.

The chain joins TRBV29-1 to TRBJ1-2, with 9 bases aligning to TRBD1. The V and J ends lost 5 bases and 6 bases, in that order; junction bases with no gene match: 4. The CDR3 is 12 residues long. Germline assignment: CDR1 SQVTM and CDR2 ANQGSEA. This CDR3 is CSVRDRADGYTF. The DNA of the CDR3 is TGCAGCGTTAGGGACAGGGCTGATGGCTACACCTTC.

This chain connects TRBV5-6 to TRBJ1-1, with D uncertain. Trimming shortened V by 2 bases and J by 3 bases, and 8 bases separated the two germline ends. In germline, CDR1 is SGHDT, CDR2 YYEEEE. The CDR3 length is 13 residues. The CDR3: CASSFIVDTEAFF. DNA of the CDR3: TGTGCCAGCAGCTTCATCGTAGACACTGAAGCTTTCTTT.

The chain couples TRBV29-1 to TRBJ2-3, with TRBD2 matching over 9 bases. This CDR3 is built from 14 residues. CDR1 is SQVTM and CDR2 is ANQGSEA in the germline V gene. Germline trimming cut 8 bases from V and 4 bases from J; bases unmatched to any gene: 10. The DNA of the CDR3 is TGCAGCACAGCCGGGACTAGCCCGTCAGATACGCAGTATTTT. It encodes CSTAGTSPSDTQYF.

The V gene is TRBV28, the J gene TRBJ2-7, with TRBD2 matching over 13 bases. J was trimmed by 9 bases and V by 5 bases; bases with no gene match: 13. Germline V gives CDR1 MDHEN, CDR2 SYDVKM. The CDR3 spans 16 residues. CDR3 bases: TGTGCCAGCAGTAAACTCCGGACTAGCGGGAGAAAGGGGCAGTACTTC. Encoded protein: CASSKLRTSGRKGQYF.